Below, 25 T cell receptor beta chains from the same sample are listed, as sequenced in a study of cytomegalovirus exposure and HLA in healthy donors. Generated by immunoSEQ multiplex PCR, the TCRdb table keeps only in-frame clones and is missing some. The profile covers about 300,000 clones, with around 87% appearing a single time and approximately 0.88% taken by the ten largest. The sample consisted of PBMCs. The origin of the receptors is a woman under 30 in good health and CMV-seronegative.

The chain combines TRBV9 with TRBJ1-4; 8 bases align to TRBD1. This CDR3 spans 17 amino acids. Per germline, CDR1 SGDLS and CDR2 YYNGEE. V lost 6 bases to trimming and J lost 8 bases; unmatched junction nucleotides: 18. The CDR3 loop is CASTQGPRGQVNEKLFF. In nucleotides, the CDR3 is TGTGCCAGCACCCAAGGGCCCCGGGGACAGGTGAACGAAAAACTGTTTTTT. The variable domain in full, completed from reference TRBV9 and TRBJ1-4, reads DSGVTQTPKHLITATGQRVTLRCSPRSGDLSVYWYQQSLDQGLQFLIQYYNGEERAKGNILERFSAQQFPDLHSELNLSSLELGDSALYFCASTQGPRGQVNEKLFFGSGTQLSVL.

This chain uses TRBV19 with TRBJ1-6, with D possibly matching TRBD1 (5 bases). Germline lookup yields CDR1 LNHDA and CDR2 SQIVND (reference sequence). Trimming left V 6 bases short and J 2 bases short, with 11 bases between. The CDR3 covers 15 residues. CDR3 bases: TGTGCCAGTAGCAGCCGACAGACCTATAATTCACCCCTCCACTTT. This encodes CASSSRQTYNSPLHF.

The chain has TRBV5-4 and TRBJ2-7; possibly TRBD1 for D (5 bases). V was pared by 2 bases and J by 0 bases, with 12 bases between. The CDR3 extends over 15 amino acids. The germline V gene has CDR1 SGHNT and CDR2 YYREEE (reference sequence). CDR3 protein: CASSFSAGNSYEQYF. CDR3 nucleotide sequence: TGTGCCAGCAGCTTCTCGGCAGGGAACTCCTACGAGCAGTACTTC. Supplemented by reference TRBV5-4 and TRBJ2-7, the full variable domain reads ETGVTQSPTHLIKTRGQQVTLRCSSQSGHNTVSWYQQALGQGPQFIFQYYREEENGRGNFPPRFSGLQFPNYSSELNVNALELDDSALYLCASSFSAGNSYEQYFGPGTRLTVT.

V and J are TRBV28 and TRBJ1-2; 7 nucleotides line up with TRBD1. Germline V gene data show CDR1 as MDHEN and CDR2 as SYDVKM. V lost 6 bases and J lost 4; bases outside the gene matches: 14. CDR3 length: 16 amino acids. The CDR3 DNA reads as TGTGCCAGCAGACCGGGACAGCCAACAAACCTCTATGGCTACACCTTC. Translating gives CASRPGQPTNLYGYTF.

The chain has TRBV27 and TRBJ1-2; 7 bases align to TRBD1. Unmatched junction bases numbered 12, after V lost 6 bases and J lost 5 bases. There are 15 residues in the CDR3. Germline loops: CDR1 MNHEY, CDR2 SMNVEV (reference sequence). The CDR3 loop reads CASSARQGDRYGYTF. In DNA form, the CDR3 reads TGTGCCAGCAGCGCTCGCCAGGGGGATAGGTATGGCTACACCTTC.

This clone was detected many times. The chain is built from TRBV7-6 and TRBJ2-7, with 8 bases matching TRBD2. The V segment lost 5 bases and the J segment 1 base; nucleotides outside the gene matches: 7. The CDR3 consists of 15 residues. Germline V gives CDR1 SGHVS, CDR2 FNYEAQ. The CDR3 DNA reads TGTGCCAGCAGCCCACTAGCGGTTGGATCCTACGAGCAGTACTTC. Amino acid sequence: CASSPLAVGSYEQYF.

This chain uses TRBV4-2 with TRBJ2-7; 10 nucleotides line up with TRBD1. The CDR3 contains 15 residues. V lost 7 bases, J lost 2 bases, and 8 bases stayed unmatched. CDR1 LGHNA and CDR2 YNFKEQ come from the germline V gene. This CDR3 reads CASTYEGTGAYEQYF. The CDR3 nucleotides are TGTGCCAGCACCTACGAGGGGACAGGGGCCTACGAGCAGTACTTC.

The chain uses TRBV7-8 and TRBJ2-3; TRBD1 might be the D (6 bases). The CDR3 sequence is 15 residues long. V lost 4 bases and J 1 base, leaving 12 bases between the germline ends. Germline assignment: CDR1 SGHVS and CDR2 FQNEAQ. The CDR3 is CASSSQGTGTDTQYF. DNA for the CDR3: TGTGCCAGCAGCTCTCAGGGGACGGGCACAGATACGCAGTATTTT. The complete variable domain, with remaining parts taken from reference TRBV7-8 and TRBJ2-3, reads GAGVSQSPRYKVAKRGQDVALRCDPISGHVSLFWYQQALGQGPEFLTYFQNEAQLDKSGLPSDRFFAERPEGSVSTLKIQRTQQEDSAVYLCASSSQGTGTDTQYFGPGTRLTVL.

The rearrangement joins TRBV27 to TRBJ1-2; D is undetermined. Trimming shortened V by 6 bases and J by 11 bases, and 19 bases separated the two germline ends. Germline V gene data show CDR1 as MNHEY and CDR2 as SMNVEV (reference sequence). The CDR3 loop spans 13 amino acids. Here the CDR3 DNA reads TGTGCCAGCAGCCATACTTTCACGGCAGGTTACACCTTC. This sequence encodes CASSHTFTAGYTF.

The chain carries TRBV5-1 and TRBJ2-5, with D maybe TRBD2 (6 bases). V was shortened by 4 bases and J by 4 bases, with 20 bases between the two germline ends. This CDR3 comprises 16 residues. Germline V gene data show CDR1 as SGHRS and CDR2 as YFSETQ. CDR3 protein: CASSQMLGEVGETQYF. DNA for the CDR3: TGCGCCAGCAGCCAGATGCTCGGGGAGGTGGGAGAGACCCAGTACTTC.

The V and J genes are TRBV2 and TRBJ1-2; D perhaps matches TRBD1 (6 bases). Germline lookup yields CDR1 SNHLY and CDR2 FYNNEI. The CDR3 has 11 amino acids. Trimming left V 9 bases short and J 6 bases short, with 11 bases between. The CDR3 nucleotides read TGTGCCAGGTGGACAGTTCATGGCTACACCTTC. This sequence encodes CARWTVHGYTF.

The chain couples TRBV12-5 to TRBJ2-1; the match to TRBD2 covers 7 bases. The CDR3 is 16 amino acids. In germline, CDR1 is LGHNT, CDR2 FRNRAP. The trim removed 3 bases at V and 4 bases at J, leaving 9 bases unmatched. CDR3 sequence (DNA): TGTGCTAGTGGTTTACGCGGGCTAGCGGTATACAATGAGCAGTTCTTC. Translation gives CASGLRGLAVYNEQFF. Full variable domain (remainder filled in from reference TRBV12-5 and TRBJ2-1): DARVTQTPRHKVTEMGQEVTMRCQPILGHNTVFWYRQTMMQGLELLAYFRNRAPLDDSGMPKDRFSAEMPDATLATLKIQPSEPRDSAVYFCASGLRGLAVYNEQFFGPGTRLTVL.

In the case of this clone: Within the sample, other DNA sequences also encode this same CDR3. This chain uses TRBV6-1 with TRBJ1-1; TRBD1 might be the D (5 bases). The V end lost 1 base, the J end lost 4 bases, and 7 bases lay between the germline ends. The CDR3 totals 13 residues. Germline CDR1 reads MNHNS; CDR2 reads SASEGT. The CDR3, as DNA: TGTGCCAGCAGTGAAGGGAGGGGCACTGAAGCTTTCTTT. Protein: CASSEGRGTEAFF.

The CDR3 reads CASSITGQGTGELFF. The CDR3 nucleotides are TGTGCCAGTAGTATAACCGGACAGGGCACCGGGGAGCTGTTTTTT. The chain recombines TRBV19 with TRBJ2-2, with 8 bases identical to TRBD1. Germline V CDR1 and CDR2: LNHDA, SQIVND (reference sequence). Germline trimming cut 2 bases from V and 4 bases from J; bases unmatched to any gene: 3. The CDR3 has 15 amino acids.

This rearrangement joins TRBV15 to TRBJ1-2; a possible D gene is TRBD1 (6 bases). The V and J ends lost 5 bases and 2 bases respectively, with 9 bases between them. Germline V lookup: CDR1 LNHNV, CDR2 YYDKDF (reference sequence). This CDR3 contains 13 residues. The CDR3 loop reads CATSLTGNYGYTF. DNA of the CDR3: TGTGCCACCAGCTTAACAGGGAACTATGGCTACACCTTC.

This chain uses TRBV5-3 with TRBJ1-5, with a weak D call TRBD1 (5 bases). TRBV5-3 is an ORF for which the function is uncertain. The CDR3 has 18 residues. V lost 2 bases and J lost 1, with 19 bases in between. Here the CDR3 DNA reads TGTGCCAGAAGCTTCGGAGGGGTCAGGGTCTCAAGCAATCAGCCCCAGCATTTT. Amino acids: CARSFGGVRVSSNQPQHF.

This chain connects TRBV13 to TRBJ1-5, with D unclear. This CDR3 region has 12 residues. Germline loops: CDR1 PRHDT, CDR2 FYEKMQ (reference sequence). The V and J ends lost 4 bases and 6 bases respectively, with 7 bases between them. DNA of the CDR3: TGTGCCAGCAGCTCGCGGGGTCAGCCCCAGCATTTT. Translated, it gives CASSSRGQPQHF.

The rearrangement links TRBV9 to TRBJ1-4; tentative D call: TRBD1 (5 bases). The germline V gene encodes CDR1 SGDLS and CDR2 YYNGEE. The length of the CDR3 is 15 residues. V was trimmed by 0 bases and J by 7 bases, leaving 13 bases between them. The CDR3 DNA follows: TGTGCCAGCAGCGTAGAAGCGGGGCTGGGTGAAAAACTGTTTTTT. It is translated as CASSVEAGLGEKLFF.

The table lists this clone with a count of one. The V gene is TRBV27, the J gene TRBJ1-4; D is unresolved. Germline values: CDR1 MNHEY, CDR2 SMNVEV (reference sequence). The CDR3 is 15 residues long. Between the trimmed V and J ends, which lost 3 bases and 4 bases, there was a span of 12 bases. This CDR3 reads CASSFKGGLNEKLFF. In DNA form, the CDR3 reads TGTGCCAGCAGTTTTAAGGGAGGCCTTAATGAAAAACTGTTTTTT.

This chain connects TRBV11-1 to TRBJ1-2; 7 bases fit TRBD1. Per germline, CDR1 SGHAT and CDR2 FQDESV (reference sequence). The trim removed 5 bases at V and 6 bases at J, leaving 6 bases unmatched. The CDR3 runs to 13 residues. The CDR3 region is CASSPGTVNGYTF. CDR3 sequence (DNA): TGTGCCAGCAGCCCCGGGACAGTTAATGGCTACACCTTC. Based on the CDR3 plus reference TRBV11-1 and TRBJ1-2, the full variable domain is EAEVAQSPRYKITEKSQAVAFWCDPISGHATLYWYRQILGQGPELLVQFQDESVVDDSQLPKDRFSAERLKGVDSTLKIQPAELGDSAMYLCASSPGTVNGYTFGSGTRLTVV.

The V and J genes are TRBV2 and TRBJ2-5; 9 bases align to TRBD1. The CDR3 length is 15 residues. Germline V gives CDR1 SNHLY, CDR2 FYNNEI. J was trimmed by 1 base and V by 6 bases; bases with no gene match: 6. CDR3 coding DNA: TGTGCCAGCAGCGCGGGACAGGGTACCCAAGAGACCCAGTACTTC. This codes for CASSAGQGTQETQYF. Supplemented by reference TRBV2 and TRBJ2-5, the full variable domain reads EPEVTQTPSHQVTQMGQEVILRCVPISNHLYFYWYRQILGQKVEFLVSFYNNEISEKSEIFDDQFSVERPDGSNFTLKIRSTKLEDSAMYFCASSAGQGTQETQYFGPGTRLLVL.

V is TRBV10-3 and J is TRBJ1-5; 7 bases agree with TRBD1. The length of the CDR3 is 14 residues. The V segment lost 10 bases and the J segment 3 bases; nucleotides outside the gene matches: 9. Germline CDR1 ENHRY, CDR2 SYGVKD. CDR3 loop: CATANGQDNQPQHF. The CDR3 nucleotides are TGTGCCACCGCGAATGGACAGGACAATCAGCCCCAGCATTTT.

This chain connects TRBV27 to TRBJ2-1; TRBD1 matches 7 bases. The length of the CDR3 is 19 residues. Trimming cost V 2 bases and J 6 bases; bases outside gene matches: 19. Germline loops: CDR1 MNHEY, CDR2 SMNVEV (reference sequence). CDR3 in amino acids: CASSLKVRVDRVERNEQFF. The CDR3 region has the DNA TGTGCCAGCAGTTTAAAAGTTAGGGTCGACAGGGTGGAGCGCAATGAGCAGTTCTTC.

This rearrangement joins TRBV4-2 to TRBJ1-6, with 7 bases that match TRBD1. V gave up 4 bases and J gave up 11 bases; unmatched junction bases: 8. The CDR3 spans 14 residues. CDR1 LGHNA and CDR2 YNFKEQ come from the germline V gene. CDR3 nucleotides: TGTGCCAGCAGCCCAGGACAGGCCCCAGCACCCCTCCACTTT. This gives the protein CASSPGQAPAPLHF.

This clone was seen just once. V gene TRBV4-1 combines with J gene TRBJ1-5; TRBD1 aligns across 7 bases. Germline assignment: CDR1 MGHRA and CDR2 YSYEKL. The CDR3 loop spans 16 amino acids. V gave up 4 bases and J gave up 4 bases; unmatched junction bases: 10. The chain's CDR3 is CASSRSGQAKNQPQHF. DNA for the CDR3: TGCGCCAGCAGCCGGTCCGGACAGGCGAAAAATCAGCCCCAGCATTTT.